This entry lists 14 T cell receptor beta chains sequenced from one sample in a study of blood T cell repertoires in COVID-19. Method: immunoSEQ multiplex PCR; TCRdb's copy keeps in-frame clones and lacks some. The profile shows under 300,000 clones, approximately 86% of them singletons. The source material was peripheral blood. The receptors stem from a woman between 65 and 79 years old with active or convalescent COVID-19.

This clone was seen a handful of times. The rearrangement uses TRBV6-5 and TRBJ1-4; a possible D gene is TRBD1 (6 bases). Deletions cut 5 bases from V and 10 bases from J, with 17 bases between. The CDR3 is made up of 14 amino acids. Looked up from germline, CDR1 is MNHEY and CDR2 is SVGAGI. The CDR3: CASSPPQQGRKLFF. For the CDR3, the DNA is TGTGCCAGCAGTCCTCCCCAACAGGGAAGAAAACTGTTTTTT.

The rearrangement links TRBV7-8 to TRBJ2-1; D call uncertain. The CDR3 is 15 amino acids. CDR1 is SGHVS and CDR2 is FQNEAQ in the germline V gene. The V gene lost 5 bases and the J gene lost 1 base, with 12 bases spanning the gap. DNA for the CDR3: TGTGCCAGCAGCGCCCGGTCCACTTCCTACAATGAGCAGTTCTTC. Translation: CASSARSTSYNEQFF.

The V call is TRBV6-1, the J call TRBJ1-1; 9 bases are shared with TRBD1. J was trimmed by 11 bases and V by 3 bases; bases with no gene match: 7. CDR3 length equals 13 residues. Germline lookup yields CDR1 MNHNS and CDR2 SASEGT. The CDR3 sequence is CASSDRQGESAFF. The CDR3 nucleotides are TGTGCCAGCAGTGACAGACAGGGGGAGTCGGCTTTCTTT.

This chain connects TRBV24-1 to TRBJ1-2, with a tentative D call TRBD1 (6 bases). V lost 4 bases and J 7 bases, leaving 18 bases between the germline ends. Germline V gene lookup returns CDR1 KGHDR and CDR2 SFDVKD. The CDR3 is made up of 15 amino acids. The CDR3 loop reads CATSDRTAGSFGYTF. CDR3 bases: TGTGCCACCAGTGACCGGACAGCTGGGTCATTTGGCTACACCTTC.

This chain uses TRBV11-2 with TRBJ1-3; maybe TRBD1 (5 bases). Per germline, CDR1 SGHAT and CDR2 FQNNGV. CDR3 size: 16 residues. Trimming removed 5 bases at V and 0 bases at J, with 14 bases between. This chain's CDR3 is CASSQTRQSSGNTIYF. DNA for the CDR3: TGTGCCAGCAGCCAAACAAGACAGAGCTCTGGAAACACCATATATTTT. Full variable domain (outside the CDR3, taken from reference TRBV11-2 and TRBJ1-3): EAGVAQSPRYKIIEKRQSVAFWCNPISGHATLYWYQQILGQGPKLLIQFQNNGVVDDSQLPKDRFSAERLKGVDSTLKIQPAKLEDSAVYLCASSQTRQSSGNTIYFGEGSWLTVV.

The table lists this clone with a few counts. The chain is built from TRBV3-1 (or the pseudogene TRBV3-2) and TRBJ1-2; perhaps TRBD1 as D (6 bases). The CDR3 spans 14 residues. Per germline, CDR1 LGHDT and CDR2 YNNKEL (reference sequence). V lost 4 bases to trimming and J lost 3 bases, with 12 bases between them. In DNA, the CDR3 is TGTGCCAGCAGCCGATCCAGGGGTGACTATGGCTACACCTTC. Protein sequence: CASSRSRGDYGYTF.

V usage is TRBV5-1 and J usage is TRBJ2-5; TRBD2 matches at 8 bases. Losses at the gene ends were 4 bases for V and 5 bases for J; bases not matched to a gene: 7. Germline lookup yields CDR1 SGHRS and CDR2 YFSETQ. The CDR3 is 14 amino acids. CDR3 amino acids: CASSQTTSVETQYF. The CDR3 DNA reads TGCGCCAGCAGCCAAACGACTAGCGTGGAGACCCAGTACTTC.

The chain is built from TRBV27 and TRBJ1-3, with D unclear. The length of the CDR3 is 12 residues. The germline V gene encodes CDR1 MNHEY and CDR2 SMNVEV (reference sequence). The V and J ends lost 5 bases and 4 bases respectively, with 6 bases between them. CDR3 region: CASSPGGNTIYF. CDR3 nucleotides: TGTGCCAGCAGTCCGGGGGGAAACACCATATATTTT.

CDR3 in amino acids: CAISDPAGTTSDEQFF. CDR3 DNA: TGTGCCATCAGTGACCCCGCGGGGACGACGTCGGATGAGCAGTTCTTC. The V call is TRBV10-3, the J call TRBJ2-1, with TRBD2 as a possible D gene (6 bases). The germline V gene encodes CDR1 ENHRY and CDR2 SYGVKD. The germline V and J ends were trimmed by 3 bases and 8 bases, with 20 bases remaining between them. This CDR3 comprises 16 residues.

The V call is TRBV7-9, the J call TRBJ2-1; 8 positions agree with TRBD2. The V gene end was trimmed by 3 bases and the J gene end by 9 bases; junction bases not matched to a gene: 4. Germline V gene data show CDR1 as SEHNR and CDR2 as FQNEAQ (reference sequence). The CDR3 runs 13 residues. CDR3 protein: CASSFGLAGEQFF. The CDR3 DNA sequence: TGTGCCAGCAGCTTTGGACTAGCCGGTGAGCAGTTCTTC.

The table lists this clone with many counts. The chain recombines TRBV3-1 (or the pseudogene TRBV3-2) with TRBJ1-5, with 7 nucleotides matching TRBD1. Trimming took 8 bases from V and 4 from J; bases not matched to a gene: 11. Germline V lookup: CDR1 LGHDT, CDR2 YNNKEL (reference sequence). There are 15 residues in the CDR3. The CDR3 region is CASGRGTSENQPQHF. CDR3 DNA sequence: TGTGCCAGCGGCAGGGGGACCTCGGAGAATCAGCCCCAGCATTTT.

The chain has TRBV5-1 and TRBJ2-3; D unresolved. This CDR3 is built from 13 residues. Germline CDR1 SGHRS, CDR2 YFSETQ. V was trimmed by 2 bases and J by 3 bases, leaving 7 bases between them. In nucleotides, the CDR3 is TGCGCCAGCAGCTTTGGCCCTACAGATACGCAGTATTTT. Amino acid sequence: CASSFGPTDTQYF.

The gene calls are TRBV3-1 (or the pseudogene TRBV3-2) and TRBJ1-1; no reliable D call. CDR3 length: 15 amino acids. V was shortened by 4 bases and J by 0 bases, with 12 bases between the two germline ends. Germline loops: CDR1 LGHDT, CDR2 YNNKEL (reference sequence). The CDR3 DNA reads as TGTGCCAGCAGCCCAAGTAGAGCTATGAACACTGAAGCTTTCTTT. It is translated as CASSPSRAMNTEAFF.

This sequence joins TRBV15 and TRBJ1-1; D unresolved. The V end was cut by 5 bases, the J end by 0 bases, with 7 bases between. This CDR3 has 13 amino acids. The germline V gene has CDR1 LNHNV and CDR2 YYDKDF (reference sequence). CDR3: CATSLEMNTEAFF. The CDR3 DNA reads as TGTGCCACCAGCCTTGAGATGAACACTGAAGCTTTCTTT.